This entry lists 2 T cell receptor beta chains sequenced from one sample in a study of lymphopenia after photon versus proton radiotherapy. Using immunoSEQ multiplex PCR, the repertoire was profiled, and TCRdb retains in-frame clones only, with some absent. The repertoire holds 20,000 to 30,000 clones, around four fifths seen once, with approximately 22% in the top ten. Sequencing used peripheral blood, obtained from a patient treated with proton-based radiotherapy. These receptors were collected from a woman aged 70 to 79 with pancreatic cancer.

The rearrangement joins TRBV9 to TRBJ2-7, with TRBD2 matching 10 bases. Germline CDR1 SGDLS, CDR2 YYNGEE. This CDR3 is 15 amino acids long. With V trimmed by 3 bases and J by 9 bases, 12 bases remained unmatched. The chain's CDR3 is CASSDTGTSVEGQYF. DNA of the CDR3: TGTGCCAGCAGCGATACCGGGACTAGCGTTGAGGGGCAGTACTTC. The variable domain in full, completed from reference TRBV9 and TRBJ2-7, reads DSGVTQTPKHLITATGQRVTLRCSPRSGDLSVYWYQQSLDQGLQFLIQYYNGEERAKGNILERFSAQQFPDLHSELNLSSLELGDSALYFCASSDTGTSVEGQYFGPGTRLTVT.

V usage is TRBV5-4 and J usage is TRBJ2-1; 11 bases map to TRBD2. Germline CDR1 is SGHNT and CDR2 is YYREEE (reference sequence). V lost 7 bases and J lost 6; bases outside the gene matches: 6. The CDR3 is 14 amino acids. The CDR3 here is CASGATSGANEQFF. CDR3 coding DNA: TGTGCCAGCGGCGCGACTAGCGGGGCCAATGAGCAGTTCTTC.